This TCR beta chain was identified during a study of blood T cell repertoires in COVID-19. The overall study: The origin of the acute and convalescent COVID-19 samples was the United States, Italy and Spain. From T cells, B-cell-depleted T cells, or PBMCs came the material, which was cDNA or gDNA.

This clone appeared once. Authors' methods: Amplification of reference gene primers provided the estimated nucleated cell counts. Profiled with immunoSEQ multiplex PCR; TCRdb holds only in-frame clones, not every one. Clone size and V and J calls were adopted from that table, with D and trimming inferred from the DNA. The data hold about 120,000 clones, with approximately 80% observed a single time. Germline V gene sequence: CDR1 SGDLS, CDR2 YYNGEE. Unmatched junction bases numbered 7, after V lost 4 bases and J lost 3 bases. The CDR3 is 16 residues long. The sample consisted of peripheral blood. This clonotype originated in a human donor in a cohort sampled during active COVID-19. V is TRBV9 and J is TRBJ2-4; 10 nucleotides match TRBD1. The DNA of the CDR3 is TGTGCCAGCAGCCCCGGGACAGGGGTGGGCAAAAACATTCAGTACTTC. Translated, it gives CASSPGTGVGKNIQYF.